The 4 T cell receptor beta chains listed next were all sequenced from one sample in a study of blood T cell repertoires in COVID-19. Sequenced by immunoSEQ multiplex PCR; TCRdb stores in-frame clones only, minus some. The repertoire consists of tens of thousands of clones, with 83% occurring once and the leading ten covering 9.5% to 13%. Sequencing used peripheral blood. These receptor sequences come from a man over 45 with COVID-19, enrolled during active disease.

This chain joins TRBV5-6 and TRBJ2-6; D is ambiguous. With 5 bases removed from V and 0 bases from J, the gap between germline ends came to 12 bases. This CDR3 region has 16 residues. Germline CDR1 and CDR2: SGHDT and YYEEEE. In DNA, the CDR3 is TGTGCCAGCAGTGAGGCCCGACCCTCTGGGGCCAACGTCCTGACTTTC. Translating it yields CASSEARPSGANVLTF.

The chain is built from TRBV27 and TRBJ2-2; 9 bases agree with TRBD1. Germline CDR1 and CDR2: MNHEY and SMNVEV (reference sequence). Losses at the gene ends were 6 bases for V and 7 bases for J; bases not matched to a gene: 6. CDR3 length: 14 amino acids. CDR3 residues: CASSYRGQSGELFF. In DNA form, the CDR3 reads TGTGCCAGCAGCTACAGGGGGCAGAGCGGGGAGCTGTTTTTT.

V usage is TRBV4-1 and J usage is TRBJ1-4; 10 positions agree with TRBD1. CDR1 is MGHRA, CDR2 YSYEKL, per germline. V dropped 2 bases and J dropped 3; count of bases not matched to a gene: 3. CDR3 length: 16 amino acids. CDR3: CASSQTGTGANEKLFF. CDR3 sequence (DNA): TGCGCCAGCAGCCAAACCGGGACAGGGGCTAATGAAAAACTGTTTTTT.

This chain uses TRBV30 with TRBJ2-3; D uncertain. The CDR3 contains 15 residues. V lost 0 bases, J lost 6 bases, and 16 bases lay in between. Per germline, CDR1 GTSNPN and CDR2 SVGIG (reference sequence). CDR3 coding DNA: TGTGCCTGGAGTGTGTCGCTAGGAAAAAGGGATACGCAGTATTTT. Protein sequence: CAWSVSLGKRDTQYF.